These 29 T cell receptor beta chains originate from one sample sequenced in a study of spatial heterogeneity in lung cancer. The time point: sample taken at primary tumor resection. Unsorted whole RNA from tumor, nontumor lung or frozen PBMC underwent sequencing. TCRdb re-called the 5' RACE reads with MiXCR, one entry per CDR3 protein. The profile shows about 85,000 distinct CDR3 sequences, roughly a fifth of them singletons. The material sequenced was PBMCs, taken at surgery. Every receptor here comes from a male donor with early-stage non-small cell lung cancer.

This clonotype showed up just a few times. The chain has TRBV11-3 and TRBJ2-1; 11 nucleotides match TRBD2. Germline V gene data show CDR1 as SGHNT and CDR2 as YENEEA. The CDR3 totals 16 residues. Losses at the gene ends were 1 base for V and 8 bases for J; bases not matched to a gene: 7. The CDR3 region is CASSLVLAGGGDEQFF. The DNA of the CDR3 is TGTGCCAGCAGCTTAGTCCTAGCGGGGGGCGGAGATGAGCAGTTCTTC.

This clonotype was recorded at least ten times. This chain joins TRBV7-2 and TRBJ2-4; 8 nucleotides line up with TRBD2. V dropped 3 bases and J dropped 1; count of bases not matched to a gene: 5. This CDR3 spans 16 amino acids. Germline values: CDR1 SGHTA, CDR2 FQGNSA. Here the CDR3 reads CASSFWREAAKNIQYF. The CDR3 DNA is TGTGCCAGCAGCTTCTGGCGGGAGGCGGCCAAAAACATTCAGTACTTC.

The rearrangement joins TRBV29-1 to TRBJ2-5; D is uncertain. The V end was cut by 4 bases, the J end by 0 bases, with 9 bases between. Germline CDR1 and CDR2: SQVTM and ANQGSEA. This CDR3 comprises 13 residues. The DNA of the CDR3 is TGCAGCGTTGTGGGCACGGACCAAGAGACCCAGTACTTC. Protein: CSVVGTDQETQYF.

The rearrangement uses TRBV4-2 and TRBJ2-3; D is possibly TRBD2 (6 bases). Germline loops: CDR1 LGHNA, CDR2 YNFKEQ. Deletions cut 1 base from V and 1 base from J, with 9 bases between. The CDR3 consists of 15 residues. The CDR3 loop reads CASSQGTGGTDTQYF. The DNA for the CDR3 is TGTGCCAGCAGCCAAGGGACGGGAGGCACAGATACGCAGTATTTT.

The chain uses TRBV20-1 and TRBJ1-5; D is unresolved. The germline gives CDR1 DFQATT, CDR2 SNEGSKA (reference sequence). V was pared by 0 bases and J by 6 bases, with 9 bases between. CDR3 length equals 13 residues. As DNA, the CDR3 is TGCAGTGCTAGAGAAGGGAGGGCTCAGCCCCAGCATTTT. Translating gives CSAREGRAQPQHF.

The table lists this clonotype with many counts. CDR3 protein: CASSFGFRGEKLFF. DNA of the CDR3: TGTGCCAGCAGTTTTGGGTTTCGGGGTGAAAAACTGTTTTTT. The chain carries TRBV12-3 or TRBV12-4 and TRBJ1-4; D remains unclear. Trimming shortened V by 3 bases and J by 7 bases, and 12 bases separated the two germline ends. This CDR3 comprises 14 residues.

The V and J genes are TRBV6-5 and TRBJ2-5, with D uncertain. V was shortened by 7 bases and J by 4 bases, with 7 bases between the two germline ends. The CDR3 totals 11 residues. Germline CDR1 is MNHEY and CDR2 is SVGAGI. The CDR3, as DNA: TGTGCCAGCACCCTCGGAGAGACCCAGTACTTC. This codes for CASTLGETQYF.

This chain's CDR3 is CASSLTAGTDTQYF. CDR3 nucleotide sequence: TGTGCCAGCAGCTTAACGGCGGGAACAGATACGCAGTATTTT. This rearrangement joins TRBV7-2 to TRBJ2-3; D is possibly TRBD2 (6 bases). Per germline, CDR1 SGHTA and CDR2 FQGNSA. The CDR3 contains 14 residues. Trimming shortened V by 2 bases and J by 3 bases, and 9 bases separated the two germline ends.

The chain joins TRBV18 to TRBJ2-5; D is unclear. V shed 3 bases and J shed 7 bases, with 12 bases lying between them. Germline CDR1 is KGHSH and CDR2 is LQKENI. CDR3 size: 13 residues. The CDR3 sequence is CASSPSHMGTQYF. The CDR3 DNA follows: TGTGCCAGCTCACCCTCCCATATGGGGACCCAGTACTTC.

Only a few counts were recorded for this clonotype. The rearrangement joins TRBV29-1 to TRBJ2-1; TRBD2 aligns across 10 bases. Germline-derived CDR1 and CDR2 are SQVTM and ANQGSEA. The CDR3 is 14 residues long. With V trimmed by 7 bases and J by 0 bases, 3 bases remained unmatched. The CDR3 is CSGGLAVSYNEQFF. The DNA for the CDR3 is TGCAGCGGTGGACTAGCGGTCTCCTACAATGAGCAGTTCTTC.

CDR3 nucleotides: TGTGCCAGCAGCTACACAGGGGCCCTCTCTGGAAACACCATATATTTT. It yields the protein CASSYTGALSGNTIYF. The chain employs TRBV7-8 and TRBJ1-3; 7 bases match TRBD1. After removal of 4 bases from V and 0 bases from J, the junction contained 6 bases not matched to a gene. CDR3 length: 16 residues. Germline loops: CDR1 SGHVS, CDR2 FQNEAQ.

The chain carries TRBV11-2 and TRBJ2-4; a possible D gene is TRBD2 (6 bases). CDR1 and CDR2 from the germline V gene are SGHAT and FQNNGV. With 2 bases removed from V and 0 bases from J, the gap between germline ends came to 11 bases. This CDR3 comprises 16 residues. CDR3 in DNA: TGTGCCAGCAGCTTACGGCGGGATCGAGCCAAAAACATTCAGTACTTC. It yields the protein CASSLRRDRAKNIQYF.

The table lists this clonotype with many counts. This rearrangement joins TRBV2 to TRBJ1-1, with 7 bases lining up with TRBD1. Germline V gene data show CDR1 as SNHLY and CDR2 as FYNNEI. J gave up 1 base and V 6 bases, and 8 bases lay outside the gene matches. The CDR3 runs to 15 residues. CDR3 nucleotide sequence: TGTGCCAGCAGGATCCCCGGGACAGCGAACACTGAAGCTTTCTTT. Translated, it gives CASRIPGTANTEAFF.

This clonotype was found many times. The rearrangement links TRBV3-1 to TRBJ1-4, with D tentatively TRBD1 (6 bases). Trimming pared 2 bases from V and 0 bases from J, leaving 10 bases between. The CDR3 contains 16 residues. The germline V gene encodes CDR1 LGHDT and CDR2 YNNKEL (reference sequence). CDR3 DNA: TGTGCCAGCAGCCAACGGACAGTCGCAACTAATGAAAAACTGTTTTTT. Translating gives CASSQRTVATNEKLFF.

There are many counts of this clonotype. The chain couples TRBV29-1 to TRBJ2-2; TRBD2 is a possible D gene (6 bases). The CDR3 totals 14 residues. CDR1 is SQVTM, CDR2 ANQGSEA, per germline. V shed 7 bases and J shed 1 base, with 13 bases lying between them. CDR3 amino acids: CSGAGTWNTGELFF. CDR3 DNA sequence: TGCAGCGGCGCCGGGACTTGGAACACCGGGGAGCTGTTTTTT.

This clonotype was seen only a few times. CDR3 amino acids: CASSFNRGNTEAFF. CDR3 sequence (DNA): TGTGCCAGCAGTTTTAACAGAGGGAACACTGAAGCTTTCTTT. V usage is TRBV27 and J usage is TRBJ1-1; D unresolved. The CDR3 runs 14 residues. Germline V gives CDR1 MNHEY, CDR2 SMNVEV (reference sequence). V was pared by 3 bases and J by 1 base, with 9 bases between.

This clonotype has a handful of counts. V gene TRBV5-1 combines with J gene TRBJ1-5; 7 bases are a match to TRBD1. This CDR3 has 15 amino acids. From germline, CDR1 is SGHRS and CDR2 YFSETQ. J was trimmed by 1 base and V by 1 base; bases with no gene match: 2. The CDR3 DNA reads TGCGCCAGCAGCTTGACAGGGGCGAGCAATCAGCCCCAGCATTTT. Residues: CASSLTGASNQPQHF.

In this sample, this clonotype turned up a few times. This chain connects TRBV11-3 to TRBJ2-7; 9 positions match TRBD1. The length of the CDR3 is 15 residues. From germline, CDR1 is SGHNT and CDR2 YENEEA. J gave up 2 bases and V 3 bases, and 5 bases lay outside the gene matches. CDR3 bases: TGTGCCAGCAGCTTCGGACAGGGGAAGACCTACGAGCAGTACTTC. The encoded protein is CASSFGQGKTYEQYF.

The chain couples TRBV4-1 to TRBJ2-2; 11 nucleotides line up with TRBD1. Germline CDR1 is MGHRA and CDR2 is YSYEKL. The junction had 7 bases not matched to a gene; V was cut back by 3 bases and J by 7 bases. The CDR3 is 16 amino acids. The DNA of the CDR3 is TGCGCCAGCAGCCACCCGGACAGGGGGCGAATCGGGGAGCTGTTTTTT. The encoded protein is CASSHPDRGRIGELFF.

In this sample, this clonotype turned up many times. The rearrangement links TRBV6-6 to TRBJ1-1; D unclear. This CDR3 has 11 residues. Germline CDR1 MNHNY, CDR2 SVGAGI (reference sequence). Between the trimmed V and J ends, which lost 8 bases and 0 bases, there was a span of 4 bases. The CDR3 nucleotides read TGTGCCAGCCGTCTGAACACTGAAGCTTTCTTT. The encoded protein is CASRLNTEAFF.

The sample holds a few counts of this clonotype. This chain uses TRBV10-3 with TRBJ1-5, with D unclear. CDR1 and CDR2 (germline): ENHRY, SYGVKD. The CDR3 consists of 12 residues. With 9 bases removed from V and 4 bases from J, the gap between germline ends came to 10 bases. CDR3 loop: CAISEQNQPQHF. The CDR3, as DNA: TGTGCCATTTCGGAGCAAAATCAGCCCCAGCATTTT.

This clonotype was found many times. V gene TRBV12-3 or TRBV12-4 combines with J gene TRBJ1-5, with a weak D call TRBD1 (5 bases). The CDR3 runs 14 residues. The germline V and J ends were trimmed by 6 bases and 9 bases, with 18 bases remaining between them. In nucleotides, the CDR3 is TGTGCCAGCAGCCCCACAGGCGCGGGTCGGCCCCAGCATTTT. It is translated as CASSPTGAGRPQHF.

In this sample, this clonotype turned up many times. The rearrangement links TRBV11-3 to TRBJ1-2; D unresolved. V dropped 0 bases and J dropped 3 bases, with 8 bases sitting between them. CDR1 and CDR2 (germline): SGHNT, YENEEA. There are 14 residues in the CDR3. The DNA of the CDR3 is TGTGCCAGCAGCTTAGAGGCGGGCGACTATGGCTACACCTTC. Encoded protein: CASSLEAGDYGYTF.

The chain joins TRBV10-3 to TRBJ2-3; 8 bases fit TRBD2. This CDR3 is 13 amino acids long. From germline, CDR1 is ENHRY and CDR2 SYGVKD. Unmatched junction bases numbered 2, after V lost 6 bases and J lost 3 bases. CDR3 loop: CAISERETDTQYF. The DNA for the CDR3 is TGTGCCATCAGCGAGCGGGAGACAGATACGCAGTATTTT.

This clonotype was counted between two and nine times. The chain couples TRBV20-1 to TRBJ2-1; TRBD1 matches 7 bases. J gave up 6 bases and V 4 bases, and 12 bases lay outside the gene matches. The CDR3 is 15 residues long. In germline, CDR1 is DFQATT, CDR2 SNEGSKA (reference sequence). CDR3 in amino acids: CSAIVRDRAANEQFF. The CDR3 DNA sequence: TGCAGTGCTATAGTCCGAGACAGGGCCGCCAATGAGCAGTTCTTC.

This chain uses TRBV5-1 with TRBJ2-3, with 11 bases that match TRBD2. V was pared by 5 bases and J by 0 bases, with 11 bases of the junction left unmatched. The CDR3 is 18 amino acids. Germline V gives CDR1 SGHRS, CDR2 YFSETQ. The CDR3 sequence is CASRKTLGLAASTDTQYF. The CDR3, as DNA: TGCGCCAGCAGAAAGACTCTGGGACTAGCGGCTAGCACAGATACGCAGTATTTT.

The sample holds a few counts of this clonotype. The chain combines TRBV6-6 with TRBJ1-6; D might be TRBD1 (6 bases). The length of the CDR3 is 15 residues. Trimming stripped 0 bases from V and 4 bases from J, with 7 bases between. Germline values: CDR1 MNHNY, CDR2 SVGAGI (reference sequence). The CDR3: CASSYSGQYNSPLHF. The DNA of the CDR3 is TGTGCCAGCAGTTACTCCGGACAGTATAATTCACCCCTCCACTTT.

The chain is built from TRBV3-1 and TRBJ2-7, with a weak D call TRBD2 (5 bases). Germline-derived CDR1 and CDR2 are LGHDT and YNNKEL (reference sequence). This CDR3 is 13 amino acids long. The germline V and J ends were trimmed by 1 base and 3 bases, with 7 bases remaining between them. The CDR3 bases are TGTGCCAGCAGCCAAGCCGGGAACTACGAGCAGTACTTC. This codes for CASSQAGNYEQYF.

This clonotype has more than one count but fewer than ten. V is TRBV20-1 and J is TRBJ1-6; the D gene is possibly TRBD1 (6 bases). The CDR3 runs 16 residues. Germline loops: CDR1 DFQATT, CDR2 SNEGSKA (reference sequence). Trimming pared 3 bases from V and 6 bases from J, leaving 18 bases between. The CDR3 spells CSARRQVPSRNSPLHF. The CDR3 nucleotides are TGCAGTGCTAGGCGACAGGTCCCTTCCCGTAATTCACCCCTCCACTTT.